One sample yielded the 26 T cell receptor beta chains listed below, sequenced in a study of cytomegalovirus exposure and HLA in healthy donors. The PCR made use of 60 Vbeta and 13 Jbeta primers. The protocol was immunoSEQ multiplex PCR, while the TCRdb copy is restricted to in-frame clones and leaves out a portion. Of about 200,000 clones detected, 60% to 85% appear once; the ten largest clones hold 15% to 18%. Sequences were obtained from PBMCs. The receptor source for this set is a man aged 35 to 55 in good health and CMV-seronegative.

In nucleotides, the CDR3 is TGTGCCAGCAGCCCCGGACAAAATTCTAACTATGGCTACACCTTC. This sequence encodes CASSPGQNSNYGYTF. V is TRBV4-2 and J is TRBJ1-2; D may be TRBD1 (5 bases). In germline, CDR1 is LGHNA, CDR2 YNFKEQ. This CDR3 has 15 amino acids. V lost 4 bases to trimming and J lost 0 bases, with 12 bases between them.

This rearrangement joins TRBV2 to TRBJ1-1; D perhaps matches TRBD1 (5 bases). The CDR3 extends over 13 amino acids. With 6 bases removed from V and 1 base from J, the gap between germline ends came to 9 bases. Germline-derived CDR1 and CDR2 are SNHLY and FYNNEI. DNA for the CDR3: TGTGCCAGCAGCATGGGGGGGAACACTGAAGCTTTCTTT. Its protein product is CASSMGGNTEAFF.

The gene calls are TRBV15 and TRBJ1-4; 7 nucleotides align to TRBD1. Germline assignment: CDR1 LNHNV and CDR2 YYDKDF (reference sequence). Trimming at V came to 0 bases and at J to 8 bases, leaving 6 bases not matched to a gene. This CDR3 region has 15 residues. Here the CDR3 reads CATSRDEGAGEKLFF. The CDR3, as DNA: TGTGCCACCAGCAGAGATGAGGGGGCAGGGGAAAAACTGTTTTTT.

The chain employs TRBV5-8 and TRBJ2-3; D ambiguous. V was cut by 2 bases and J by 0 bases, with 7 bases left in between. The CDR3 totals 14 residues. The germline CDR1 and CDR2 sequences are SGHTS and YDEGEE. The CDR3: CASSFRLSTDTQYF. The CDR3 DNA sequence: TGTGCCAGCAGCTTTCGACTTAGCACAGATACGCAGTATTTT.

The J gene is TRBJ1-1, the V gene TRBV6-5; D gene unclear. The CDR3 is 13 amino acids. Trimming took 5 bases from V and 4 from J, leaving 11 bases between them. Germline V lookup: CDR1 MNHEY, CDR2 SVGAGI. The CDR3, as DNA: TGTGCCAGCAGTGCTTTCGGTAGCACTGAAGCTTTCTTT. Translation: CASSAFGSTEAFF.

This sequence joins TRBV27 and TRBJ2-3; TRBD1 matches 10 bases. The CDR3 covers 17 residues. CDR1 and CDR2 from the germline V gene are MNHEY and SMNVEV (reference sequence). The junction had 6 bases not matched to a gene; V was cut back by 2 bases and J by 1 base. DNA of the CDR3: TGTGCCAGCAGTTTACTCTGGACAGGGGGACGCACAGATACGCAGTATTTT. Protein: CASSLLWTGGRTDTQYF.

The rearrangement links TRBV7-9 to TRBJ1-2; no firm D call. Germline V lookup: CDR1 SEHNR, CDR2 FQNEAQ (reference sequence). The V and J ends lost 4 bases and 2 bases respectively, with 11 bases between them. The CDR3 covers 14 residues. The CDR3 bases are TGTGCCAGCAGCTCGAGGACGGGAAACTATGGCTACACCTTC. The encoded protein is CASSSRTGNYGYTF.

This chain links TRBV30 with TRBJ2-5, with 7 bases aligning to TRBD2. Germline CDR1 and CDR2: GTSNPN and SVGIG (reference sequence). V lost 6 bases to trimming and J lost 2 bases; unmatched junction nucleotides: 12. There are 15 residues in the CDR3. The CDR3 DNA reads as TGTGCCTGTCATGCGAGCGGGATGGGACAAGAGACCCAGTACTTC. This encodes CACHASGMGQETQYF.

This rearrangement joins TRBV9 to TRBJ2-3; TRBD2 is a possible D gene (6 bases). The CDR3 length is 16 residues. Germline CDR1 and CDR2: SGDLS and YYNGEE. V lost 0 bases, J lost 1 base, and 12 bases lay in between. CDR3 amino acids: CASSVDPWRGTDTQYF. The CDR3 nucleotides read TGTGCCAGCAGCGTAGACCCTTGGAGGGGCACAGATACGCAGTATTTT. Based on the CDR3 plus reference TRBV9 and TRBJ2-3, the full variable domain is DSGVTQTPKHLITATGQRVTLRCSPRSGDLSVYWYQQSLDQGLQFLIQYYNGEERAKGNILERFSAQQFPDLHSELNLSSLELGDSALYFCASSVDPWRGTDTQYFGPGTRLTVL.

V is TRBV7-6 and J is TRBJ2-1; 12 bases match TRBD2. The CDR3 is 16 residues long. Germline CDR1 SGHVS, CDR2 FNYEAQ. V lost 5 bases, J lost 2 bases, and 4 bases stayed unmatched. This CDR3 is CASSPTSGSPYNEQFF. In nucleotides, the CDR3 is TGTGCCAGCAGCCCGACTAGCGGGAGTCCCTACAATGAGCAGTTCTTC.

CDR3 residues: CASSSRERWETQYF. For the CDR3, the DNA is TGTGCCAGCAGCTCTCGGGAAAGGTGGGAGACCCAGTACTTC. The V gene is TRBV9, the J gene TRBJ2-5, with TRBD2 as a possible D gene (5 bases). The CDR3 has 14 amino acids. Trimming pared 4 bases from V and 5 bases from J, leaving 15 bases between. Germline CDR1 and CDR2: SGDLS and YYNGEE.

The chain links TRBV5-4 to TRBJ2-3; 7 positions match TRBD2. Unmatched junction bases numbered 6, after V lost 0 bases and J lost 2 bases. This CDR3 spans 16 amino acids. Germline V lookup: CDR1 SGHNT, CDR2 YYREEE (reference sequence). CDR3 bases: TGTGCCAGCAGCTTGGGGCCTAGCGGAACCACAGATACGCAGTATTTT. Translating it yields CASSLGPSGTTDTQYF.

This clone has more than one count but fewer than ten. The rearrangement joins TRBV27 to TRBJ1-2, with a tentative D call TRBD1 (6 bases). Germline values: CDR1 MNHEY, CDR2 SMNVEV (reference sequence). This CDR3 is built from 13 residues. Trimming removed 5 bases from V and 7 bases from J, with 14 bases in between. The CDR3 sequence is CASSQTGPLGYTF. CDR3 bases: TGTGCCAGCAGTCAGACAGGTCCTCTTGGCTACACCTTC.

This clone has a handful of counts. This rearrangement joins TRBV5-1 to TRBJ1-2, with TRBD1 matching 8 bases. The junction had 2 bases not matched to a gene; V was cut back by 0 bases and J by 4 bases. From germline, CDR1 is SGHRS and CDR2 YFSETQ. The CDR3 has 14 amino acids. CDR3 nucleotide sequence: TGCGCCAGCAGCTTGGACAGGGGGAGCTATGGCTACACCTTC. Its protein product is CASSLDRGSYGYTF. Looking up the rest from reference TRBV5-1 and TRBJ1-2 gives the full variable domain: KAGVTQTPRYLIKTRGQQVTLSCSPISGHRSVSWYQQTPGQGLQFLFEYFSETQRNKGNFPGRFSGRQFSNSRSEMNVSTLELGDSALYLCASSLDRGSYGYTFGSGTRLTVV.

The chain couples TRBV6-5 to TRBJ2-3, with a weak D call TRBD2 (6 bases). Germline values: CDR1 MNHEY, CDR2 SVGAGI. V was cut by 6 bases and J by 3 bases, with 13 bases left in between. The CDR3 runs to 14 residues. The CDR3 DNA sequence: TGTGCCAGCAGCAGACTCGGGAGAACAGATACGCAGTATTTT. Its translation is CASSRLGRTDTQYF.

The V and J genes are TRBV28 and TRBJ2-3, with 14 bases fitting TRBD2. This CDR3 has 19 residues. V shed 4 bases, J shed 4 bases, and the junction held 13 bases outside the gene matches. Looked up from germline, CDR1 is MDHEN and CDR2 is SYDVKM. This chain's CDR3 is CASSSDMTSGRAQPDTQYF. For the CDR3, the DNA is TGTGCCAGCAGTTCCGATATGACTAGCGGGAGGGCCCAGCCAGATACGCAGTATTTT.

This chain joins TRBV12-5 and TRBJ2-2, with 7 nucleotides matching TRBD1. V lost 4 bases to trimming and J lost 4 bases; unmatched junction nucleotides: 9. The CDR3 totals 16 residues. CDR1 and CDR2 (germline): LGHNT, FRNRAP. DNA of the CDR3: TGTGCTAGTGGTTCGATAACAGGGGCCCTCACCGGGGAGCTGTTTTTT. Translated, it gives CASGSITGALTGELFF.

The chain couples TRBV5-1 to TRBJ2-4; possible D gene TRBD1, 6 bases. Per the germline V gene, CDR1 is SGHRS and CDR2 is YFSETQ. CDR3 length: 15 residues. V was clipped by 0 bases and J by 8 bases, with 15 bases between them. DNA for the CDR3: TGCGCCAGCAGCTTGGGTGGACAGTCCGGGTACATTCAGTACTTC. Its protein is CASSLGGQSGYIQYF.

This chain links TRBV18 with TRBJ1-1, with a tentative D call TRBD1 (5 bases). V lost 3 bases and J 3 bases, leaving 11 bases between the germline ends. There are 14 residues in the CDR3. The germline V gene encodes CDR1 KGHSH and CDR2 LQKENI. As DNA, the CDR3 is TGTGCCAGCTCACCCCAGGGAGGGGACACTGAAGCTTTCTTT. This codes for CASSPQGGDTEAFF.

The chain has TRBV27 and TRBJ1-1; a possible D gene is TRBD1 (6 bases). The CDR3 has 14 amino acids. Trimming took 2 bases from V and 4 from J, leaving 11 bases between them. Germline-derived CDR1 and CDR2 are MNHEY and SMNVEV (reference sequence). This CDR3 is CASSLGRGTTEAFF. The CDR3 DNA reads TGTGCCAGCAGTTTAGGCAGGGGAACCACTGAAGCTTTCTTT.

Only a few counts were recorded for this clone. The J gene is TRBJ2-5, the V gene TRBV6-5, with 9 bases that match TRBD2. Germline V gene lookup returns CDR1 MNHEY and CDR2 SVGAGI. V shed 7 bases and J 2 bases; nucleotides not matched to a gene: 5. The CDR3 runs 14 residues. For the CDR3, the DNA is TGTGCCAGCACCCGCGGGGGGGTACAAGAGACCCAGTACTTC. Translation gives CASTRGGVQETQYF.

This clone appeared once. The chain combines TRBV6-6 with TRBJ2-1; the D gene is possibly TRBD2 (5 bases). There are 12 residues in the CDR3. Trimming removed 6 bases at V and 7 bases at J, with 10 bases between. CDR1 MNHNY and CDR2 SVGAGI come from the germline V gene (reference sequence). CDR3 in amino acids: CASRSGGNEQFF. The CDR3 DNA sequence: TGTGCCAGCAGATCTGGCGGGAATGAGCAGTTCTTC.

The chain combines TRBV5-4 with TRBJ2-1, with D possibly being TRBD1 (6 bases). Between the trimmed V and J ends, which lost 4 bases and 4 bases, there was a span of 18 bases. Germline V CDR1 and CDR2: SGHNT, YYREEE (reference sequence). The CDR3 covers 16 residues. The DNA of the CDR3 is TGTGCCAGCAGCCTGGACAGCCCAAACTTGTACAATGAGCAGTTCTTC. Translating gives CASSLDSPNLYNEQFF.

The CDR3 loop is CASSPRPGSGANVLTF. The CDR3 nucleotides are TGTGCCAGCAGCCCCCGTCCAGGATCTGGGGCCAACGTCCTGACTTTC. The chain joins TRBV7-3 to TRBJ2-6, with no clear D. Trimming took off 5 bases at V and 1 base at J, with 12 bases between the two ends. Looked up from germline, CDR1 is SGHTA and CDR2 is FQGTGA. The CDR3 consists of 16 residues. Drawing the rest from reference TRBV7-3 and TRBJ2-6, the complete variable domain is GAGVSQTPSNKVTEKGKYVELRCDPISGHTALYWYRQSLGQGPEFLIYFQGTGAADDSGLPNDRFFAVRPEGSVSTLKIQRTERGDSAVYLCASSPRPGSGANVLTFGAGSRLTVL.

The chain is built from TRBV5-4 and TRBJ2-3; the match to TRBD2 covers 10 bases. The CDR3 is made up of 16 amino acids. Per the germline V gene, CDR1 is SGHNT and CDR2 is YYREEE (reference sequence). The V and J ends lost 2 bases and 4 bases, in that order; junction bases with no gene match: 7. The CDR3 reads CASSFYSSGGSDTQYF. The CDR3 DNA reads as TGTGCCAGCAGCTTCTACTCTAGCGGGGGCTCAGATACGCAGTATTTT.

V and J are TRBV7-9 and TRBJ2-7, with TRBD2 matching 7 bases. CDR1 is SEHNR and CDR2 is FQNEAQ in the germline V gene (reference sequence). The CDR3 totals 16 residues. J was trimmed by 1 base and V by 5 bases; bases with no gene match: 11. CDR3 nucleotides: TGTGCCAGCAGCGGACCTGGGGGAGGGAGTTCCTACGAGCAGTACTTC. Amino acid sequence: CASSGPGGGSSYEQYF. Full variable domain (outside the CDR3, taken from reference TRBV7-9 and TRBJ2-7): DTGVSQNPRHKITKRGQNVTFRCDPISEHNRLYWYRQTLGQGPEFLTYFQNEAQLEKSRLLSDRFSAERPKGSFSTLEIQRTEQGDSAMYLCASSGPGGGSSYEQYFGPGTRLTVT.